This T cell receptor (beta chain) was sequenced in a study of blood T cells in healthy people across ages. This clonotype has a handful of counts. Its target is not known. The study, taken as a whole, reports: More naive CD4+ cells and higher diversity were found in long-lived than in aged donors.

Germline V gives CDR1 LGHNA, CDR2 YSLEER. Trimming removed 1 base from V and 8 bases from J; junction bases left unmatched: 3. The CDR3 length is 14 residues. Primed by a sample-barcoded 5' primer and a J-beta primer mix, a second PCR proceeded for about 6 to 12 cycles. TCRdb re-called the 5' RACE reads through MiXCR, storing one row per CDR3 protein. The table includes some 800,000 distinct CDR3 sequences, under 55% detected once. Material for sequencing was blood. This receptor was identified in a man aged 60 to 69 in good health. The chain joins TRBV4-3 to TRBJ2-1; 9 bases match TRBD2. The CDR3: CASSQGAGGDEQFF. The CDR3, as DNA: TGCGCCAGCAGCCAAGGAGCGGGGGGCGATGAGCAGTTCTTC.